The TCR beta chain under discussion was sequenced for a study of blood T cells in healthy people across ages (dated by TCRdb to the mid-2010s). Notes on the research overall: In model experiments, roughly one uniquely barcoded TCR beta cDNA molecule per two T cells was captured by template switching. Age-related changes in TCR beta repertoire diversity were measured in the study by deep sequencing normalized with unique cDNA molecular identifiers. The donors were split into four age groups: young (average about 15 years), middle-aged (roughly 39), aged (more than 60) and long-lived (roughly 88). To avoid experimental bias, donors of different ages were randomly spread across the sequencing lanes. Using the same blood draw, the study looked at two additional independent replicas of 1 million unique cDNA reads for two donors, one aged 18 to 29 and the other aged 80 or older.

Libraries were constructed by 5' RACE. The instrument was an Illumina HiSeq 2500. A second PCR of about 6 to 12 cycles was performed with a sample-barcoded 5' primer and a J-beta primer mix. Each TCR beta cDNA molecule received a unique molecular identifier from a template-switch 5' adaptor carrying 12 random nucleotides. At least 2.5 million CDR3-containing paired-end reads were obtained from each sample. The Mint cDNA synthesis kit, primed by a TRBC-specific oligonucleotide, was used to synthesize first-strand cDNA from all RNA. Following uracil-DNA glycosylase treatment, all cDNA underwent a first 18-cycle PCR with the universal primers M1SS and BC2_uni_R. As for the authors' bioinformatics: For normalization, 1 million high-quality reads were randomly selected from each sample, with every read carrying a distinct molecular identifier. Instead of being binned into consensus sequences, reads that shared molecular identifiers were thrown out. MiTCR, set to a Q25 quality threshold and the strictest error-elimination algorithm, was used for CDR3 identification, clonotype clustering and error correction. A nonparametric unseen species model with Euler transformation was used to estimate a lower bound on total TCR beta diversity. Starting from the raw public reads, TCRdb applied fastp trimming at Q25, assembled clones with MiXCR and retained in-frame beta chains. CDR3 protein duplicates are merged, each entry listing the most common genes and DNA. These V and J calls derive from TCRdb rather than the authors' analysis. The sample has about a million distinct CDR3 sequences on record, 35% to 40% of them singletons. The ten most abundant clones make up roughly 14% of the sample.

The investigation overall reported the following: Observed TCR beta diversity correlated strongly with the percentage of naive T cells measured by flow cytometry. Donor CMV infection status was unknown, potentially confounding age-related changes in expanded clonotypes. Since profiling was done on bulk unsorted PBMCs, naive and antigen-experienced compartments could not be conclusively compared. Compared with the aged group, the long-lived group had more naive CD4+ T cells, fewer expanded clones and increased TCR diversity, suggesting age selection. Observed TCR beta diversity per million T cells fell roughly linearly with age, and a significant reduction was already apparent by age roughly 40. Estimates of total diversity from one million sequenced T cells were regarded as lower bounds and underestimates.

To note about this clonotype: Its target antigen remains unknown. Mismatch with germline at one junction end may stem from a read error.

The donors were some 36 Caucasian individuals from Russia, aged roughly 6 to 90 years, who were systemically healthy. Each donor gave around 9.5 milliliters of peripheral blood, collected into EDTA-treated Vacutainer tubes. PBMCs were isolated by Ficoll-Paque density-gradient centrifugation, with at least 7 million obtained per sample. Total RNA was extracted from PBMCs with Trizol reagent, with at least 6 micrograms obtained per sample. For every donor, an aliquot of PBMCs went through flow cytometry to measure the percentages of naive CD45RAhigh/CD27high T cells. Sequenced material: blood. This clonotype was sampled from a man between 18 and 29 years old in good health.

The sequenced DNA is TGTGTCAGCTCACCTAGGACAGGGGATAATTCACCCCTCCACTTT. This codes for CVSSPRTGDNSPLHF. The sequence joins TRBV18 to TRBJ1-6, and 9 bases in between align with TRBD1. The CDR3 holds 15 amino acids from the cysteine to the phenylalanine. The sequence is cut down to CDR3 DNA, 45 bases in frame from base 1. Based on the germline V gene, the CDR1 and CDR2 sequences are KGHSH and LQKENI.